Reported below is one T cell receptor (beta chain). The antigen remains unidentified. The data belong to a study of OX40 agonist ivuxolimab in advanced cancers. Across the study: Patients treated during dose escalation were battling hepatocellular carcinoma, melanoma, renal cell or head and neck cancer. A partial response was reached by three patients: one with hepatocellular carcinoma and two with cutaneous melanoma. Points from the study as a whole: Nonresponders, in some cases, also had low normalized T-cell clonal expansion. Expansion of clones was among the lowest in partial responders at 0.1-3.0 mg/kg.

Germline loops: CDR1 SGHTA, CDR2 FQGNSA. The CDR3 has 18 amino acids. V was clipped by 2 bases and J by 1 base; unmatched bases: 14. Method: immunoSEQ multiplex PCR; TCRdb's copy keeps in-frame clones and lacks some. The sample has around 79,000 clones, 80% to 95% seen once. J is TRBJ2-7 and V is TRBV7-2, with 7 bases fitting TRBD2. The TCR sequence derives from an adult with an advanced solid tumor such as melanoma, head and neck, liver or kidney cancer. This specimen consisted of CD4+ or CD8+ T cells sorted from blood, obtained in a trial of the OX40 agonist ivuxolimab. Here the CDR3 DNA reads TGTGCCAGCAGCTTAATAGACCCGGGACTACTGGGTTCCTACGAGCAGTACTTC. It specifies CASSLIDPGLLGSYEQYF.